This T cell receptor (beta chain) derives from a study of cytomegalovirus exposure and HLA in healthy donors. Turning to the study itself: In a later analysis, the 120 or so validation repertoires were reported to have used the same platform as the 600 to 700 first-cohort repertoires.

Study results and caveats: Cytomegalovirus status was reportedly diagnosed by the classifier with high sensitivity and specificity. In vitro experiments confirmed that three CMV-associated chains were specific for CMV antigens.

The validation cohort, a group of over a hundred subjects, included the donors and was separate from the roughly 670-subject first cohort. Turning to this clone: What it recognizes is unknown.

This CDR3 contains 14 residues. CDR1 SNHLY and CDR2 FYNNEI come from the germline V gene. V lost 4 bases and J 5 bases, leaving 11 bases between the germline ends. Data came from immunoSEQ multiplex PCR; TCRdb stores just in-frame clones and leaves some out. The repertoire holds about 98,000 clones, with about 90% as singletons. The chain couples TRBV2 to TRBJ1-4, with D tentatively TRBD1 (6 bases). This sequence was found in a man aged 18 to 30 in good health and CMV-seropositive. The sequenced material came from PBMCs. This chain's CDR3 is CASSVQGINEKLFF. In DNA form, the CDR3 reads TGTGCCAGCAGTGTGCAGGGGATAAATGAAAAACTGTTTTTT.